The T cell receptor beta chain under discussion was sequenced for a study of blood T cell repertoires in COVID-19 (dated by TCRdb to the early 2020s). A note on the overall study: Samples from collaborators originated in the United States, Italy and Spain and spanned both the acute and convalescent phases of COVID-19. The material from the prospective study consisted of cDNA or gDNA derived from T cells, B-cell-depleted T cells, or PBMCs. The dataset comprised deeply sampled blood TCRbeta repertoires from subjects exposed to, actively infected with, or recovered from COVID-19. The repertoires were released in a freely available public database meant as a resource for research on the immune response to SARS-CoV-2. Samples came from the ongoing ImmuneRACE study (first 160 participants) plus 1,254 subjects from 6 global collaborators. Sample metadata almost always included a de-identified subject ID, COVID-19 status, age in years and sex. Where available, HLA class I and class II types were obtained from metadata supplied by the sample provider rather than from assay-based typing. Study-wide conclusions, independent of this receptor: How much clinical and demographic metadata was included differed by source and by participant, and the metadata was provided uncurated.

The collaborating institutions used their own protocols to collect whole blood in K2EDTA tubes. For TCRbeta analysis, collaborators shipped samples in one of three forms: frozen whole blood, isolated PBMCs, or DNA extracted from either of those sample types. TCRbeta CDR3 regions were amplified from genomic DNA by means of the immunoSEQ Assay, a bias-controlled multiplex PCR. In the source study's methods: The number of nucleated cells in each sample was estimated by amplification of reference gene primers within the assay. To quantify the absolute abundance of each unique TCRbeta CDR3 rearrangement, sequence reads were collapsed and filtered. For each sample, productive Simpson clonality was calculated by taking the square root of Simpson's diversity index across productive rearrangements. As stored in TCRdb, this immuneACCESS dataset retains in-frame rearrangements with V and J assigned. A fraction of the clones does not appear; measured against another copy, unresolved V genes explain less than half of the discrepancy, and the remainder lacks a known reason. V and J calls and clone size are copied from that table; D and trimming were computed from the DNA. The table for this sample lists about 110,000 clones; about 64% of them were counted only once. The ten largest clones take up about 1% of the sample.

As regards this clone: The antigen this receptor binds is unknown. Within one base of it there is no much larger clone, and no base qualities were kept.

V loses 0 bases of germline sequence and J loses 12 bases, and the interval between the two ends is 18 bases. The CDR3 has 15 amino acids, counting the end cysteine and phenylalanine. Only CDR3 DNA remains: 45 bases, in frame from the first base. Here the chain combines TRBV23-1 and TRBJ2-1; tentative D gene TRBD1, with 6 bases matching. TRBV23-1 qualifies as an ORF whose function is uncertain. This TCR was sampled from a human donor with acute or convalescent COVID-19. The donor label of this sample is uncertain. Sample: peripheral blood. CDR3 loop: CASSQSWTARPGQFF. The bases are TGCGCCAGCAGTCAATCGTGGACAGCCCGTCCTGGGCAGTTCTTC.